This TCR beta chain was identified during a study of T cell responses to AZD1222 COVID-19 vaccine. The V gene's germline CDR1 is LGHNT and CDR2 FRNRAP. V was trimmed by 0 bases and J by 5 bases, leaving 4 bases between them. The CDR3 runs 12 residues. Sequenced by immunoSEQ multiplex PCR; TCRdb stores in-frame clones only, minus some. Here the sample spans about 110,000 clones, approximately 90% being singletons. The chain joins TRBV12-5 to TRBJ2-5, with D unresolved. This sample comprised peripheral blood, obtained on day 0 of AZD1222 vaccination. This clonotype was obtained from an adult in good health. The CDR3 DNA reads as TGTGCTAGTGGTTTGGTACCCGAGACCCAGTACTTC. Its translation: CASGLVPETQYF.